The 2 T cell receptor beta chains given below trace back to one sample, sequenced in a study of cytomegalovirus exposure and HLA in healthy donors. PCR involved 60 Vbeta and 13 Jbeta primers. Produced via immunoSEQ multiplex PCR; TCRdb's table is partial and in-frame only. This table holds around 140,000 clones, approximately 73% found once. The sample was PBMCs. The source of these receptors is a young woman in good health and CMV-seronegative.

The chain combines TRBV2 with TRBJ2-7; 9 bases match TRBD1. The CDR3 sequence is 14 residues long. J lost 4 bases, V lost 8 bases, and 9 bases had no gene match. In germline, CDR1 is SNHLY, CDR2 FYNNEI. CDR3 coding DNA: TGTGCCAGCGAGGGGACAGGGCGAGTTTACGAGCAGTACTTC. Protein product: CASEGTGRVYEQYF.

V gene TRBV29-1 combines with J gene TRBJ2-2; 7 positions match TRBD2. Germline trimming cut 0 bases from V and 4 bases from J; bases unmatched to any gene: 8. Germline values: CDR1 SQVTM, CDR2 ANQGSEA. The CDR3 extends over 16 amino acids. CDR3 nucleotide sequence: TGCAGCGTTGAAGATCGAGCGGGAAAGGGCACCGGGGAGCTGTTTTTT. Protein: CSVEDRAGKGTGELFF.